This T cell receptor (beta chain) was captured by sequencing in a study of response to subunit inactivated influenza vaccine. Study-level findings and limits: The study's authors posited that every seasonal influenza vaccination enlists few new T cells.

TCRdb itself ran the RT-PCR reads through MiXCR, one entry per CDR3 protein. The table includes 450,000 to 600,000 distinct CDR3 sequences, 15% to 20% detected once. The sample holds a few counts of this clonotype. Antigen unknown. CDR3 length: 13 residues. CDR1 is DFQATT, CDR2 SNEGSKA, per germline (reference sequence). V was shortened by 4 bases and J by 12 bases, with 16 bases between the two germline ends. The receptor was isolated from a man between 50 and 69 years old who received an inactivated influenza vaccine. The rearrangement joins TRBV20-1 to TRBJ1-6; D not certain. This sample comprised CD4+ T cells sorted from PBMCs, obtained 23 months after vaccination. The CDR3 region has the DNA TGCAGTGCTACCGAGCAATTTTGGGGACCCCTCCACTTT. It specifies CSATEQFWGPLHF.